This is a list of T cell receptor beta chains from one sample in a study of T cell clonotyping in hematopoietic cell transplantation. Sequenced by immunoSEQ multiplex PCR; TCRdb stores in-frame clones only, minus some. The sample lists 25,000 to 30,000 clones; under 95% were seen once. Sample: peripheral blood mononuclear cells, taken before stem cell transplant. These receptors originate from a man aged 50-60 years with acute myeloid leukemia. Some clones in this sample may be carry-over from other donors' samples. The CDR3 runs from the conserved cysteine through the conserved F or W. Fields, in order: J gene, V gene, clone size, D gene, CDR3 DNA, CDR3 protein. The D gene is left open where the match is weak. Clone size appears in some rows only: once, few, many, or a class for an expanded clone.

TRBJ2-3,TRBV5-1,-,-,TGCGCCAGCAGCTTGAAAGGACTAAGCACAGATACGCAGTATTTT,CASSLKGLSTDTQYF
TRBJ1-6,TRBV5-1,-,-,TGCGCCAGCAGCTTGTTAGGGTTAGGGAGCTCCTATAATTCACCCCTCCACTTT,CASSLLGLGSSYNSPLHF
TRBJ1-2,TRBV14,-,-,TGTGCCAGCAGCCAAGGTCGACTCAGCCTGAGCTACACCTTC,CASSQGRLSLSYTF
TRBJ2-2,TRBV28,-,-,TGTGCCAGCAGTTTGATAGTCACCGGGGAGCTGTTTTTT,CASSLIVTGELFF
TRBJ2-5,TRBV28,-,-,TGTGCCAGCAGTAACGGCCCCCTCGGGGAGACCCAGTACTTC,CASSNGPLGETQYF
TRBJ2-1,TRBV11-2,-,TRBD2,TGTGCCAGCAGCTTAGTAGGGACTAGGGGCGATGAGCAGTTCTTC,CASSLVGTRGDEQFF
TRBJ2-3,TRBV29-1,-,TRBD2,TGCAGCGTTGAAGCGTCCTGGGCGGGGGGGACAGATACGCAGTATTTT,CSVEASWAGGTDTQYF
TRBJ1-1,TRBV14,few,TRBD1,TGTGCCAGCAGCCAAGATACAGGGGTGGCCACTGAAGCTTTCTTT,CASSQDTGVATEAFF
TRBJ1-6,TRBV10-2,-,TRBD1,TGCGCCAGCAGTGCAGACAGGGGGTGGAACTATAATTCACCCCTCCACTTT,CASSADRGWNYNSPLHF
TRBJ1-5,TRBV27,-,-,TGTGCCAGCAGTCCCAAGGTCGATCAGCCCCAGCATTTT,CASSPKVDQPQHF
TRBJ2-4,TRBV28,-,TRBD2,TGTGCCAGCAGTTTAGGAGGGGAACGGGGGGACATTCAGTACTTC,CASSLGGERGDIQYF
TRBJ1-2,TRBV9,-,TRBD1,TGTGCCAGCAGCCCCGTCGGGGACAGCTCCTATGGCTACACCTTC,CASSPVGDSSYGYTF
TRBJ1-5,TRBV4-3,-,-,TGCGCCAGCAGCCGACACATCTATAGCAATCAGCCCCAGCATTTT,CASSRHIYSNQPQHF
TRBJ2-7,TRBV5-1,-,-,TGCGCCAGCAGCCGTTCAGGGGCCTACGAGCAGTACTTC,CASSRSGAYEQYF
TRBJ2-7,TRBV11-2,-,TRBD2,TGTGCCAGCAGCCCACTAGCGGGAGCCTACGAGCAGTACTTC,CASSPLAGAYEQYF
TRBJ1-2,TRBV4-1,-,-,TGCGCCAGCAGCCAAGGAATCCTATCCCGTGGACGGCCAAACTATGGCTACACCTTC,CASSQGILSRGRPNYGYTF
TRBJ1-4,TRBV5-6,-,-,TGTGCCAGCAGCCTGGGGTCCGGGGGCGGAAAACTGTTTTTT,CASSLGSGGGKLFF
TRBJ1-2,TRBV5-6,-,-,TGTGCCAGCAGCTTGCGGGGGAGGGGATATGGCTACACCTTC,CASSLRGRGYGYTF
TRBJ1-2,TRBV28,once,TRBD1,TGTGCCAGTCACCAGGGGGCCCTGATGGGCTACACCTTC,CASHQGALMGYTF
TRBJ1-3,TRBV10-3,-,-,TGTGCCATCAGTGAACACGCTCGGGGGACCATATATTTT,CAISEHARGTIYF
TRBJ1-3,TRBV6-1,-,-,TGTGCCAGCACCAGGACCCTTCGCTCTGGAAACACCATATATTTT,CASTRTLRSGNTIYF
TRBJ2-3,TRBV28,few,-,TGTGCCAGCAGTACCCCCACGGGCCTGTACAACACAGATACGCAGTATTTT,CASSTPTGLYNTDTQYF
TRBJ1-2,TRBV15,-,-,TGTGCCACCAGCAGAGGCCGGGACCATGGCTACACCTTC,CATSRGRDHGYTF
TRBJ1-3,TRBV5-4,few,-,TGTGCCAGCAGCTTGGGGGGATCCTCTGGAAACACCATATATTTT,CASSLGGSSGNTIYF
TRBJ2-1,TRBV7-2,-,TRBD1,TGTGCCAGCAGCAGAACCGGGACAGGGGGGTGGAATGAGCAGTTCTTC,CASSRTGTGGWNEQFF
TRBJ1-5,TRBV6-5,-,-,TGTGCCAGCAGCGGGAGTAGCAATCAGCCCCAGCATTTT,CASSGSSNQPQHF
TRBJ2-3,TRBV4-1,-,TRBD2,TGCGCCAGCAGCCACGGGGGGTTTGTTTTAAAGACAGATACGCAGTATTTT,CASSHGGFVLKTDTQYF
TRBJ1-2,TRBV7-9,-,-,TGTGCCAGCAGCTTAGCGGTGGATAGCGGTGGCTACACCTTC,CASSLAVDSGGYTF
TRBJ1-2,TRBV11-2,-,-,TGTGCCAGCAGCCTCCTGAAGGTGCGCACCTTC,CASSLLKVRTF
TRBJ2-1,TRBV7-6,-,TRBD2,TGTGCCAGCAGCCCCCGGGATAGCGGGGGGACTGAGCAGTTCTTC,CASSPRDSGGTEQFF
TRBJ1-1,TRBV28,once,-,TGTGCCAGCAGTTTATACCCCGCTGAAGCTTTCTTT,CASSLYPAEAFF
TRBJ2-7,TRBV7-9,-,TRBD2,TGTGCCAGCAGCCCCAGCGGGAGCTACGAGCAGTACTTC,CASSPSGSYEQYF
TRBJ1-1,TRBV29-1,-,TRBD1,TGCAGCGGTGGGACAGGGGCAGGGACTGAAGCTTTCTTT,CSGGTGAGTEAFF
TRBJ2-1,TRBV29-1,once,TRBD2,TGCAGCGCCGCGGGACTAGCGGGAGGGAGCTCCTACAATGAGCAGTTCTTC,CSAAGLAGGSSYNEQFF
TRBJ2-4,TRBV5-4,-,-,TGTGCCAGCAGCTTGCAAGGGCCTCAAAACATTCAGTACTTC,CASSLQGPQNIQYF
TRBJ2-7,TRBV6-1,-,-,TGTGCCACCGCCAGGGGTTACGAGCAGTACTTC,CATARGYEQYF
TRBJ2-5,TRBV14,-,-,TGTGCCAGCAGTCCCTATAGGGAGACCCAGTACTTC,CASSPYRETQYF
TRBJ1-4,TRBV18,-,-,TGTGCCAGCTCACCCCTCGGAGGACAGAATGAAAAACTGTTTTTT,CASSPLGGQNEKLFF
TRBJ2-5,TRBV11-3,few,TRBD2,TGTGCCAGCAGCGACACTAGCGGGACCCAGTACTTC,CASSDTSGTQYF
TRBJ1-2,TRBV5-6,-,-,TGTGCCAGCAGACCGGGGACTCCTTACTATGGCTACACCTTC,CASRPGTPYYGYTF
TRBJ2-5,TRBV10-3,-,TRBD2,TGTGCCATCAGTGAGTCGATCGGGGAGGGGGAGACCCAGTACTTC,CAISESIGEGETQYF
TRBJ1-1,TRBV18,-,-,TGTGCCAGCTCATGGGAATCGGCCGCTCTGAACACTGAAGCTTTCTTT,CASSWESAALNTEAFF
TRBJ2-4,TRBV9,-,TRBD1,TGTGCCAGCAGCGTAGATCTCGGGACAGGGGCCAAAAACATTCAGTACTTC,CASSVDLGTGAKNIQYF
TRBJ1-3,TRBV7-9,-,TRBD1,TGTGCCAGCAGCTTGGCACAGGGGACCGCTGGAAACACCATATATTTT,CASSLAQGTAGNTIYF
TRBJ1-1,TRBV30,once,TRBD1,TGTGCCTGGGACGGGACAGGAACGAACACTGAAGCTTTCTTT,CAWDGTGTNTEAFF
TRBJ1-1,TRBV6-6,-,-,TGTGCCACCCAACCGGGGCACTTGAACACTGAAGCTTTCTTT,CATQPGHLNTEAFF
TRBJ1-1,TRBV19,-,TRBD1,TGTGCCAGTAAAGCAGGGGGCCAGAACACTGAAGCTTTCTTT,CASKAGGQNTEAFF
TRBJ2-7,TRBV9,-,-,TGTGCCAGCAGCATAGGGGGGTCCTCCTACGAGCAGTACTTC,CASSIGGSSYEQYF
TRBJ2-1,TRBV5-6,once,-,TGTGCCAGCAGCTTAGGGGGGCCCAATGAGCAGTTCTTC,CASSLGGPNEQFF
TRBJ1-2,TRBV9,once,-,TGTGCCAGCAGCGTAGAGCACGGCCCCTATGGCTACACCTTC,CASSVEHGPYGYTF
TRBJ1-1,TRBV5-6,-,-,TGTGCCAGCAGCTGGGGGAACACTGAAGCTTTCTTT,CASSWGNTEAFF
TRBJ1-1,TRBV9,-,-,TGTGCCAGCAGCCCCGGACTCGGAGGCCACACTGAAGCTTTCTTT,CASSPGLGGHTEAFF
TRBJ1-5,TRBV7-2,-,TRBD1,TGTGCCAGCAGCTTTTCCCGACAGGGCGATCAGCCCCAGCATTTT,CASSFSRQGDQPQHF
TRBJ2-7,TRBV12-5,-,TRBD2,TGTGCTAGTGGTTCCAGGACTAGATCGAGCTCCTACGAGCAGTACTTC,CASGSRTRSSSYEQYF
TRBJ2-5,TRBV2,once,-,TGTGCCAGCAGTGACCGGGACCAAGAGACCCAGTACTTC,CASSDRDQETQYF
TRBJ2-7,TRBV19,-,TRBD2,TGTGCCACTGGGACTAGCGGGACCTACGAGCAGTACTTC,CATGTSGTYEQYF
TRBJ2-3,TRBV29-1,-,-,TGCAGCGGGGGAGGGGGACAGGGCACAGATACGCAGTATTTT,CSGGGGQGTDTQYF
TRBJ1-2,TRBV4-1,-,-,TGCGCCAGCAGCCAACCTACGACTTTAAACTATGGCTACACCTTC,CASSQPTTLNYGYTF
TRBJ2-1,TRBV7-7,-,TRBD2,TGTGCCAGCAGCCCTGGACTAGGTTTGGGGTACAATGAGCAGTTCTTC,CASSPGLGLGYNEQFF